A selection of T cell receptor beta chains follows, all from one sample in a study of cytomegalovirus exposure and HLA in healthy donors. Profiled with immunoSEQ multiplex PCR; TCRdb holds only in-frame clones, not every one. Its table lists around 140,000 clones. The sample was PBMCs. Receptor source: a male donor in good health and CMV-seronegative. Each CDR3 is given with its conserved first and last residue. Fields, in order: V gene, J gene, D gene, CDR3 DNA, CDR3 protein. The D gene is left open where the match is weak.

V: TRBV7-8; J: TRBJ2-7; D: TRBD2; DNA: TGTGCCAGCAGCTTCCCGGGACTAGCGGGAGCCTATATAACCTACGAGCAGTACTTC; CDR3: CASSFPGLAGAYITYEQYF
V: TRBV10-3; J: TRBJ2-7; D: TRBD2; DNA: TGTGCCATCAGAAGGAGACTAGCGGGAGGGCCCAAGTACGAGCAGTACTTC; CDR3: CAIRRRLAGGPKYEQYF
V: TRBV6-1; J: TRBJ2-3; D: TRBD2; DNA: TGTGCCAGCAGTGAAGCCACGGGAGGGCCGTTTCGTCCAGATACGCAGTATTTT; CDR3: CASSEATGGPFRPDTQYF
V: TRBV7-9; J: TRBJ1-1; D: NA; DNA: TGTGCCAGCAGCTTAGCGTGGGGGAATGGAGGGGCGGTAGGAACTGAAGCTTTCTTT; CDR3: CASSLAWGNGGAVGTEAFF
V: TRBV19; J: TRBJ1-2; D: NA; DNA: TGTGCCAGTAGTACCACCGGAGGGGTGTATGGCTACACCTTC; CDR3: CASSTTGGVYGYTF
V: TRBV2; J: TRBJ2-1; D: NA; DNA: TGTGCCAGCAGTGGACGGGAGCGGTCCTACAATGAGCAGTTCTTC; CDR3: CASSGRERSYNEQFF
V: TRBV5-1; J: TRBJ2-7; D: TRBD2; DNA: TGCGCCAGCAGCTTCAAGCGGGAACCCAACTACGAGCAGTACTTC; CDR3: CASSFKREPNYEQYF
V: TRBV25-1; J: TRBJ2-7; D: TRBD1; DNA: TGTGCCAGCAGCCTGACAGGGTTGAACGAGCAGTACTTC; CDR3: CASSLTGLNEQYF
V: TRBV5-8; J: TRBJ2-7; D: NA; DNA: TGTGCCAGCAGCTTGGCCCCATCCTACGAGCAGTACTTC; CDR3: CASSLAPSYEQYF
V: TRBV5-1; J: TRBJ1-5; D: NA; DNA: TGCGCCAGCAGCTTGGAGGGCGGGATCAATCAGCCCCAGCATTTT; CDR3: CASSLEGGINQPQHF
V: TRBV6-5; J: TRBJ1-1; D: NA; DNA: TGTGCCAGCATCCAGGTGGGAGCTCAGAACACTGAAGCTTTCTTT; CDR3: CASIQVGAQNTEAFF
V: TRBV5-6; J: TRBJ1-1; D: TRBD1; DNA: TGTGCCAGCAGCGTGCCGGGACAGGGGGCAGGAGAAGCTTTCTTT; CDR3: CASSVPGQGAGEAFF
V: TRBV6-1; J: TRBJ1-2; D: NA; DNA: TGTGCCAGCTCCCCCAGGACAGCTTATGGCTACACCTTC; CDR3: CASSPRTAYGYTF
V: TRBV18; J: TRBJ1-3; D: NA; DNA: TGTGCCAGCTCACCCGGACAAGGCTCTGGAAACACCATATATTTT; CDR3: CASSPGQGSGNTIYF
V: TRBV28; J: TRBJ1-2; D: NA; DNA: TGTGCCACCCACCGGGGAAACGGCTACACCTTC; CDR3: CATHRGNGYTF
V: TRBV7-3; J: TRBJ2-3; D: NA; DNA: TGTGCCAGCAGCTTATCCTCCGTAGATACGCAGTATTTT; CDR3: CASSLSSVDTQYF
V: TRBV6-5; J: TRBJ2-1; D: TRBD2; DNA: TGTGCCAGCAGTTACTCGGAATTCCTAGCGGGAGGGCGTCAGTTCTTC; CDR3: CASSYSEFLAGGRQFF
V: TRBV11-2; J: TRBJ2-1; D: TRBD1; DNA: TGTGCCAGCAGCAAGACAGGGAACAATGAGCAGTTCTTC; CDR3: CASSKTGNNEQFF
V: TRBV4-1; J: TRBJ1-1; D: NA; DNA: TGCGCCAGCAGCCAAGAAAGGGTCGACAGGAAAGCTTTCTTT; CDR3: CASSQERVDRKAFF
V: TRBV5-4; J: TRBJ2-7; D: NA; DNA: TGTGCCAGCAGCTTAAAGGACAGAACCTACGAGCAGTACTTC; CDR3: CASSLKDRTYEQYF
V: TRBV18; J: TRBJ1-2; D: TRBD1; DNA: TGTGCCAGCTCGCTGGGACAGGAGAACTATGGCTACACCTTC; CDR3: CASSLGQENYGYTF
V: TRBV28; J: TRBJ1-5; D: NA; DNA: TGTGCCAGCAGTTTAATCGCCAGGGTTAGCAATCAGCCCCAGCATTTT; CDR3: CASSLIARVSNQPQHF
V: TRBV6-5; J: TRBJ1-5; D: NA; DNA: TGTGCCAGCAGATTCCGAGGGGGAAGCAATCAGCCCCAGCATTTT; CDR3: CASRFRGGSNQPQHF
V: TRBV28; J: TRBJ2-3; D: TRBD2; DNA: TGTGCCAGCAGATTCAGGGGACTAGCGGGCGTCACAGATACGCAGTATTTT; CDR3: CASRFRGLAGVTDTQYF
V: TRBV11-3; J: TRBJ2-3; D: TRBD2; DNA: TGTGCCAGCAGCTTAGGATCTCGGACTAGCGGGGACGATACGCAGTATTTT; CDR3: CASSLGSRTSGDDTQYF
V: TRBV7-2; J: TRBJ1-2; D: TRBD1; DNA: TGTGCCAGCAGCCATCCCGGGACAGGGTTTGGCTACACCTTC; CDR3: CASSHPGTGFGYTF
V: TRBV29-1; J: TRBJ1-2; D: TRBD1; DNA: TGCAGCGTGGAACAGGGGGCGATAGGGTATGGCTACACCTTC; CDR3: CSVEQGAIGYGYTF
V: TRBV5-1; J: TRBJ2-2; D: TRBD1; DNA: TGCGCCAGCAGCTTACCAAGGGGGCAGGCATTGTCCGGGGAGCTGTTTTTT; CDR3: CASSLPRGQALSGELFF
V: TRBV5-1; J: TRBJ2-1; D: TRBD2; DNA: TGCGCCAGCACCCAGGGACTAGTAGGCTCCTACAATGAGCAGTTCTTC; CDR3: CASTQGLVGSYNEQFF
V: TRBV27; J: TRBJ1-1; D: NA; DNA: TGTGCCAGCAGTTTATCGACTGGGAGGAACACTGAAGCTTTCTTT; CDR3: CASSLSTGRNTEAFF
V: TRBV28; J: TRBJ1-2; D: NA; DNA: TGTGCCAGCAGTTTTGGGGACCTTCAGGGGTTTATATATGGCTACACCTTC; CDR3: CASSFGDLQGFIYGYTF
V: TRBV6-5; J: TRBJ1-6; D: NA; DNA: TGTGCCAGCAAGTGGGAGGCGCTCTCTAATTCACCCCTCCACTTT; CDR3: CASKWEALSNSPLHF
V: TRBV27; J: TRBJ2-5; D: NA; DNA: TGTGCCAGCAGTTTACCCCAACAGCTGTACCAAGAGACCCAGTACTTC; CDR3: CASSLPQQLYQETQYF
V: TRBV27; J: TRBJ1-2; D: NA; DNA: TGTGCCAGCAGTTTAGACAGATACTATGGCTACACCTTC; CDR3: CASSLDRYYGYTF
V: TRBV9; J: TRBJ1-1; D: NA; DNA: TGTGCCAGCAGCGCACCAGGGTTTACTGAAGCTTTCTTT; CDR3: CASSAPGFTEAFF
V: TRBV6-5; J: TRBJ1-4; D: NA; DNA: TGTGCCAGCGGGCAGGGTTGGACTAATGAAAAACTGTTTTTT; CDR3: CASGQGWTNEKLFF
V: TRBV7-2; J: TRBJ2-7; D: NA; DNA: TGTGCCAGCAGCCCCGAGGACAGCTCCTACGAGCAGTACTTC; CDR3: CASSPEDSSYEQYF
V: TRBV29-1; J: TRBJ1-3; D: NA; DNA: TGCAGCGTTGATTTACAGGGATCGGGAAACACCATATATTTT; CDR3: CSVDLQGSGNTIYF
V: TRBV19; J: TRBJ1-1; D: NA; DNA: TGTGCCAGTAATGGCCTGCCTTCCACTGAAGCTTTCTTT; CDR3: CASNGLPSTEAFF
V: TRBV28; J: TRBJ1-2; D: NA; DNA: TGTGCCAGCAGTCTCGCTGGGACACCGGCCGGCTACACCTTC; CDR3: CASSLAGTPAGYTF
V: TRBV14; J: TRBJ2-7; D: NA; DNA: TGTGCCAGCAGTAAGACGGACTCCTACCACGAGCAGTACTTC; CDR3: CASSKTDSYHEQYF
V: TRBV19; J: TRBJ2-3; D: TRBD2; DNA: TGTGCCAGTAGTACCAGGACTAGCGGCGCAGATACGCAGTATTTT; CDR3: CASSTRTSGADTQYF
V: TRBV6-5; J: TRBJ2-5; D: NA; DNA: TGTGCCAGCAGTTATTTTCAAGCGGCGGAGACCCAGTACTTC; CDR3: CASSYFQAAETQYF
V: TRBV5-1; J: TRBJ2-1; D: NA; DNA: TGCGCCAGCAGCTTTGGGCAGCAATACAATGAGCAGTTCTTC; CDR3: CASSFGQQYNEQFF
V: TRBV7-9; J: TRBJ1-5; D: NA; DNA: TGTGCCAGCAGCTTAGGGGCCCCGCAGCCCCAGCATTTT; CDR3: CASSLGAPQPQHF
V: TRBV7-9; J: TRBJ2-7; D: NA; DNA: TGTGCCAGCAGCTTAAAGGGGAGGCCCTACGAGCAGTACTTC; CDR3: CASSLKGRPYEQYF
V: TRBV6-5; J: TRBJ2-7; D: TRBD1; DNA: TGTGCCAGCAGTCGAACAGGGGGCGCATCCTACGAGCAGTACTTC; CDR3: CASSRTGGASYEQYF
V: TRBV4-2; J: TRBJ1-1; D: TRBD1; DNA: TGTGCCAGCAGCCAACCGACGGGACAGGGAACCACTGAAGCTTTCTTT; CDR3: CASSQPTGQGTTEAFF
V: TRBV29-1; J: TRBJ2-7; D: TRBD1; DNA: TGCAGCGTCCGGGACAGGGAGGTCGGCGAGCAGTACTTC; CDR3: CSVRDREVGEQYF
V: TRBV5-4; J: TRBJ2-7; D: NA; DNA: TGTGCCAGCAGCTTGGCGGGAGAATTCGAGCAGTACTTC; CDR3: CASSLAGEFEQYF
V: TRBV28; J: TRBJ1-2; D: NA; DNA: TGTGCCAGCAGTTTAGGGGGGGCGGAAGGCTACACCTTC; CDR3: CASSLGGAEGYTF
V: TRBV19; J: TRBJ1-2; D: NA; DNA: TGTGCCAGTAGTCGCTCAGGGGCGTCAGGCCGAAGTTATGGCTACACCTTC; CDR3: CASSRSGASGRSYGYTF